The text below deals with one TCR beta chain. The target antigen is unknown. Extracted RNA was reverse transcribed into cDNA, the sequencing template. Only in-frame clones appear in the TCRdb table, and some are missing; sequencing was by immunoSEQ multiplex PCR. Among 150,000 to 200,000 clones listed, about 55% were seen once. This record belongs to a study of CD8+ T cells in alopecia areata. Findings of the study overall: Many expanded lesional clones remained in scalp and blood on tofacitinib. For patients receiving tofacitinib, scalp clonality and expanded CD8+ clones among the top 100 significantly decreased.

The sample's treatment: oral pan-JAK inhibitor, 5-10 mg twice daily. The receptor was derived from a human donor with alopecia areata. The material was CD8+ T cells sorted from blood, obtained at week 24, from a patient treated with tofacitinib.

The CDR3 DNA follows: TGCAGCGTTCCGGACAGAAATGGCTACACCTTC. Residues: CSVPDRNGYTF. The chain combines TRBV29-1 with TRBJ1-2, with a tentative D call TRBD1 (6 bases). V was clipped by 5 bases and J by 6 bases, with 10 bases between them. The germline CDR1 and CDR2 sequences are SQVTM and ANQGSEA. The CDR3 has 11 amino acids.